Given below is one T cell receptor (beta chain) in context. Assay used: immunoSEQ multiplex PCR; TCRdb lists only in-frame clones, some missing. The sample shows about 210,000 clones, about 89% of them seen only once. This sample was taken from a study of blood T cell repertoires in COVID-19. The CDR3 runs to 12 residues. The V end lost 7 bases, the J end lost 7 bases, and 12 bases lay between the germline ends. CDR1 SGHDT and CDR2 YYEEEE come from the germline V gene. V and J are TRBV5-6 and TRBJ1-5, with D maybe TRBD1 (6 bases). Sequenced sample: peripheral blood. This TCR came from a woman in her thirties or forties with acute or convalescent COVID-19. CDR3 amino acids: CASEKGGQPQHF. The CDR3 region has the DNA TGTGCCAGCGAAAAAGGGGGACAGCCCCAGCATTTT.